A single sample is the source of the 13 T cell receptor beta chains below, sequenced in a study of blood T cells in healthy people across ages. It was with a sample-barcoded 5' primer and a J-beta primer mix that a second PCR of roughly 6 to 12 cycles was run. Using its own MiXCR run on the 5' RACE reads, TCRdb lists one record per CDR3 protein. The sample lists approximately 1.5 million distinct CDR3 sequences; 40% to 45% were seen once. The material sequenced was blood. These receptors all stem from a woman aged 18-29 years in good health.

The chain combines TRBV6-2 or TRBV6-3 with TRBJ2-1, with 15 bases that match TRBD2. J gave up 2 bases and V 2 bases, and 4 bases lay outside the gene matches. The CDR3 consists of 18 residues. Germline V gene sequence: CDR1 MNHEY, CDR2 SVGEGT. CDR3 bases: TGTGCCAGCAGTTACGTGGGACTAGCGGGGGGTCCCTACAATGAGCAGTTCTTC. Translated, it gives CASSYVGLAGGPYNEQFF.

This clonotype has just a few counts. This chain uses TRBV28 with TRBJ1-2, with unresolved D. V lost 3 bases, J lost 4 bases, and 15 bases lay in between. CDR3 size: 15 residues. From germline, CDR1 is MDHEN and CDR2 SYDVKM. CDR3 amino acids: CASSFVRSSGYGYTF. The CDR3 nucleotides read TGTGCCAGCAGTTTCGTGAGGTCCTCCGGCTATGGCTACACCTTC.

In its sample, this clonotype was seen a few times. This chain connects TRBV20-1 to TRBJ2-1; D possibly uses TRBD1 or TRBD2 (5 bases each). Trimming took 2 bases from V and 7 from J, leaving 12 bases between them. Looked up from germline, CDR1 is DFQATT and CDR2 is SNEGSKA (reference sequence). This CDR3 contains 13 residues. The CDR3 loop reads CSARLGRVNEQFF. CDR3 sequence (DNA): TGCAGTGCTAGACTGGGACGGGTTAATGAGCAGTTCTTC.

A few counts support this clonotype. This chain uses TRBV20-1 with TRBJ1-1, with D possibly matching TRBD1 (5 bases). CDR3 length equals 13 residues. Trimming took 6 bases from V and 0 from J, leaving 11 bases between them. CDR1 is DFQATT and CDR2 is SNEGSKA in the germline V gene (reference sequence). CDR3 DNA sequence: TGCAGTGCACAGGACACGATGAACACTGAAGCTTTCTTT. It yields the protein CSAQDTMNTEAFF.

CDR3 sequence (DNA): TGCGCCAGCAGCACGGGTCGCTCTAACACTGAAGCTTTCTTT. Translating gives CASSTGRSNTEAFF. The rearrangement joins TRBV5-1 to TRBJ1-1; the D is unclear. CDR1 and CDR2 from the germline V gene are SGHRS and YFSETQ. The V end was cut by 4 bases, the J end by 2 bases, with 12 bases between. The CDR3 has 14 amino acids.

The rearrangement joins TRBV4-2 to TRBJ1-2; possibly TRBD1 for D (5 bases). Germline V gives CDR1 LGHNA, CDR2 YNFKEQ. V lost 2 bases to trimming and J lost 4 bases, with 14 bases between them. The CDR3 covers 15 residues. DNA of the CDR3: TGTGCCAGCAGCCAACCAACGACAGTCCGCTATGGCTACACCTTC. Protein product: CASSQPTTVRYGYTF.

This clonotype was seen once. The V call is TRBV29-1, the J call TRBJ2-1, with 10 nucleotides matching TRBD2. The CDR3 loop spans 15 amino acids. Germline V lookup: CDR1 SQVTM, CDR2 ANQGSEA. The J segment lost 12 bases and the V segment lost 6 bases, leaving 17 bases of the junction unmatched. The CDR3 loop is CSVVPGLASFDSQFF. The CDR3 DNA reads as TGCAGCGTCGTACCGGGACTAGCGAGTTTTGATTCGCAGTTCTTC.

The CDR3 DNA follows: TGTGCCAGCAGCAGACAGGGCCAAGGTGGCTACACCTTC. This translates into CASSRQGQGGYTF. This chain links TRBV12-3 or TRBV12-4 with TRBJ1-2, with 7 bases identical to TRBD1. Losses at the gene ends were 6 bases for V and 7 bases for J; bases not matched to a gene: 8. The CDR3 is 13 amino acids.

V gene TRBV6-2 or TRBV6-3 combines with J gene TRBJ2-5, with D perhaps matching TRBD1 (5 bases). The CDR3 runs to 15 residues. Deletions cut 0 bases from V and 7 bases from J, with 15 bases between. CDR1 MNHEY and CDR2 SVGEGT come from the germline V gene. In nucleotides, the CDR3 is TGTGCCAGCAGTTACTCGATTCCAGGGCCGGGGACCCAGTACTTC. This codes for CASSYSIPGPGTQYF.

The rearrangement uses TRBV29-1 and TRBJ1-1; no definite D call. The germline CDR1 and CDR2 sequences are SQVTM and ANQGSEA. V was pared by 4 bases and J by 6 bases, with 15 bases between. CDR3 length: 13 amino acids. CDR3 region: CSVGGILVAEAFF. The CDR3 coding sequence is TGCAGCGTTGGTGGCATCCTTGTCGCTGAAGCTTTCTTT.

The CDR3 DNA reads as TGCGCCAGCAGCCAGCGGGACAGGGGGCTCGGGACCTATAATTCACCCCTCCACTTT. Protein sequence: CASSQRDRGLGTYNSPLHF. This chain uses TRBV4-3 with TRBJ1-6; 12 nucleotides align to TRBD1. The junction had 8 bases not matched to a gene; V was cut back by 3 bases and J by 2 bases. In germline, CDR1 is LGHNA, CDR2 YSLEER. The CDR3 is 19 amino acids.

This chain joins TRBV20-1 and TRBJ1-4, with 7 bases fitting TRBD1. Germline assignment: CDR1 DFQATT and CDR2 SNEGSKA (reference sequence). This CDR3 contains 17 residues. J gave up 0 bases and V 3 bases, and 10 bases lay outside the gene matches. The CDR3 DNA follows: TGCAGTGCTAGGGGGGACAGCGGCGGGGCAACTAATGAAAAACTGTTTTTT. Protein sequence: CSARGDSGGATNEKLFF.

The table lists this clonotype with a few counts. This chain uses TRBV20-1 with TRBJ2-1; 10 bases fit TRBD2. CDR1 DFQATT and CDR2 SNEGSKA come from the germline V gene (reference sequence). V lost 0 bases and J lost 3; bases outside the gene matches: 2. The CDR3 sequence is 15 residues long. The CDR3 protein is CSARDTSGDYNEQFF. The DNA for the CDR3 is TGCAGTGCTAGAGACACTAGCGGGGACTACAATGAGCAGTTCTTC.